This TCR beta chain was captured in a study of blood T cell repertoires in COVID-19. Background on the study: Donors in the United States, Italy and Spain gave samples during acute or convalescent COVID-19. PBMCs, B-cell-depleted T cells, or T cells provided the cDNA or gDNA that made up the material.

Authors' processing steps: How many nucleated cells were present was estimated from reference gene primer amplification. The table came from immunoSEQ multiplex PCR; TCRdb's copy has only in-frame clones and leaves some out. V and J calls and clone size are copied from that table; D and trimming were computed from the DNA. Seen here are just under 350,000 clones, about nine tenths observed once, and the top ten hold 7% to 8%. During active infection, Seattle patients enrolled and were then monitored through disease. The V gene's germline CDR1 is KGHSH and CDR2 LQKENI. The ends lost 3 bases at V and 6 bases at J; junction bases unmatched: 4. The CDR3 sequence is 13 residues long.

The V call is TRBV18, the J call TRBJ1-1; 7 nucleotides match TRBD1. The source is a woman aged 70-85 years with COVID-19, enrolled during active disease. What was sequenced was peripheral blood. The CDR3: CASSPRDSPEAFF. The CDR3 DNA reads as TGTGCCAGCTCACCCCGGGACAGCCCTGAAGCTTTCTTT.